What follows is one T cell receptor (beta chain) and its context. It lacks a known antigen. One junction end does not reproduce the germline sequence, and a read error may be involved. The library came from 5' RACE. The listed sequencing device is Illumina HiSeq 2500. A second roughly 7 to 11 cycle PCR used a sample-barcoded 5' primer and a J-beta primer mix. Each TCR beta cDNA molecule received a unique molecular identifier from a template-switch 5' adaptor carrying 12 random nucleotides. Each sample yielded at least 3 million CDR3-containing paired-end reads. First-strand cDNA synthesis was performed from all RNA using the Mint cDNA synthesis kit, with priming by a TRBC-specific oligonucleotide. Following uracil-DNA glycosylase treatment, all cDNA underwent a first 18-cycle PCR with the universal primers M1SS and BC2_uni_R. The source study handled its data this way. Normalization of each sample was performed by random selection of 1 million high-quality reads, each carrying a distinct molecular identifier. Reads with shared molecular identifiers were discarded instead of being binned into consensus sequences. MiTCR, set to a Q25 quality threshold and the strictest error-elimination algorithm, was used for CDR3 identification, clonotype clustering and error correction. Lower-bound total TCR beta diversity was estimated with a nonparametric unseen species model using Euler transformation. Using fastp at Q25 and MiXCR, TCRdb reprocessed the public reads and kept productive beta chains. Rows with a matching CDR3 protein are joined into one entry that keeps the most common DNA and genes. The V and J calls here are based on TCRdb, not the publication. This sample lists about 670,000 distinct CDR3 sequences; around 43% were detected once. The leading ten clones occupy 30% of the sample.

These data belong to a study of blood T cells in healthy people across ages (dated by TCRdb to about 2015). Regarding the complete study: Template switching captured roughly one uniquely barcoded TCR beta cDNA molecule per two T cells in model experiments. Using deep sequencing normalized with unique cDNA molecular identifiers, the study measured how TCR beta repertoire diversity changes with age. Four age groups were formed from the donors: young (average approximately 15 years), middle-aged (approximately 41), aged (62) and long-lived (more than 75). To avoid experimental bias, donors of different ages were spread randomly across the sequencing lanes. Two additional independent replicas of 1 million unique cDNA reads from the same blood draw were analyzed for two donors (one aged 18 to 29 and one aged 80 or older).

Systemically healthy Caucasian individuals from Russia, 35 to 50 in total and aged roughly 6 to 100 years, were included as donors. Each donor gave around 9.8 milliliters of peripheral blood, collected into EDTA-treated Vacutainer tubes. Ficoll-Paque density-gradient centrifugation was used to isolate PBMCs, with at least 6 million obtained per sample. Total RNA was extracted from PBMCs with Trizol reagent, with at least 5 micrograms obtained per sample. For every donor, an aliquot of PBMCs went through flow cytometry to measure the percentages of naive CD45RAhigh/CD27high T cells. Reading from cysteine to phenylalanine, the CDR3 counts 19 amino acids. Only the CDR3 portion is preserved as DNA: 57 bases, with reading frame beginning at the first base. CDR1 and CDR2 are read off the germline V gene as LGHNA and YSLEER. Here is what the overall study found, with its caveats: There was a strong correlation between observed TCR beta diversity and the percentage of naive T cells measured by flow cytometry. Compared with the aged group, the long-lived group had more naive CD4+ T cells, fewer expanded clones and increased TCR diversity, a pattern suggesting age selection. Since profiling was done on bulk unsorted PBMCs, naive and antigen-experienced compartments could not be conclusively compared. Estimates of total diversity from one million sequenced T cells were regarded as lower bounds and underestimates. As age increased, observed TCR beta diversity per million T cells dropped in a roughly linear way, and a significant reduction was already evident by age 40. The CMV infection status of donors was not known, potentially confounding age-related changes in expanded clonotypes.

The clonotype comes from a man older than 75 in good health. The chain is encoded by TRBV4-3 joined to TRBJ2-6; 10 central nucleotides agree with TRBD1. The material sequenced was blood. The nucleotides are TGCGCCAGCAGCCATCAGATGGGGACAGGGGCCTCTGGGGCCAACGTCCCGACTTTC. This gives the protein CASSHQMGTGASGANVPTF.